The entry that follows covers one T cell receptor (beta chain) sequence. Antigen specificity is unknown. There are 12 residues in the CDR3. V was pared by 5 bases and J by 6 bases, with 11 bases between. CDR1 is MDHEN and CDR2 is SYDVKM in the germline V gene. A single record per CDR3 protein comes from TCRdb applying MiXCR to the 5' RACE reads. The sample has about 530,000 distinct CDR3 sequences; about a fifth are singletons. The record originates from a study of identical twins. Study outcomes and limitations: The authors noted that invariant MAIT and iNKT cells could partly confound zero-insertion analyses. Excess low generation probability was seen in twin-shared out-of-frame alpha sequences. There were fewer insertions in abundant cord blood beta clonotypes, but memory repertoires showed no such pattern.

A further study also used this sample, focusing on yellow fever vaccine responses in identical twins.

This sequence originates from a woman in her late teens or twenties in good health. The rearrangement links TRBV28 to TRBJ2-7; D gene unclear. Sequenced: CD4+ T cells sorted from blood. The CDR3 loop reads CASSVAASEQYF. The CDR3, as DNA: TGTGCCAGCAGTGTTGCGGCCTCCGAGCAGTACTTC.